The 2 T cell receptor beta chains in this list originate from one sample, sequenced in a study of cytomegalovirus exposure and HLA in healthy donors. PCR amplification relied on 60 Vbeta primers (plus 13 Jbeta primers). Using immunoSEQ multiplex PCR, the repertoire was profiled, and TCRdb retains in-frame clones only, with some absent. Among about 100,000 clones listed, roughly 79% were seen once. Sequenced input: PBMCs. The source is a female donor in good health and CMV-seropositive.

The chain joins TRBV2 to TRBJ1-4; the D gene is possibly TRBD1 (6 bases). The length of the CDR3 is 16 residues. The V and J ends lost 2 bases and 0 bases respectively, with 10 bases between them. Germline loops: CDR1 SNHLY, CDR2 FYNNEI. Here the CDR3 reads CASSERTAATNEKLFF. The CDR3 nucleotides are TGTGCCAGCAGTGAACGGACAGCTGCAACTAATGAAAAACTGTTTTTT.

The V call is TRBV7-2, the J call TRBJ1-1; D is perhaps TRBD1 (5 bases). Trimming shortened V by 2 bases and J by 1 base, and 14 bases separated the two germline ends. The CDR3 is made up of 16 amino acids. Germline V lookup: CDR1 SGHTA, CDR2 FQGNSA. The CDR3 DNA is TGTGCCAGCAGCTTAACGCCAAGCGGGGGGAACACTGAAGCTTTCTTT. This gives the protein CASSLTPSGGNTEAFF.